This T cell receptor beta chain came from a study of tumor-infiltrating lymphocytes in oesophageal squamous cell carcinoma. There are 14 residues in the CDR3. CDR1 is SGHTA, CDR2 FQGNSA, per germline. TCRdb processed the PCR reads anew with MiXCR; each CDR3 protein has one entry. This sample has some 16,000 distinct CDR3 sequences, with over 45% found just once. Sequenced sample: esophageal tumor tissue. The genes are TRBV7-2 and TRBJ2-7; 11 bases align to TRBD1. The assigned J gene may be wrong: the sequence end matches TRBJ1-2 better. This clonotype was sampled from a male donor with esophageal squamous cell carcinoma. The CDR3 DNA follows: TGTGCCAGCAGCTCAGGACAGGGGGCAAGTGGCTACACCTTC. Protein: CASSSGQGASGYTF.